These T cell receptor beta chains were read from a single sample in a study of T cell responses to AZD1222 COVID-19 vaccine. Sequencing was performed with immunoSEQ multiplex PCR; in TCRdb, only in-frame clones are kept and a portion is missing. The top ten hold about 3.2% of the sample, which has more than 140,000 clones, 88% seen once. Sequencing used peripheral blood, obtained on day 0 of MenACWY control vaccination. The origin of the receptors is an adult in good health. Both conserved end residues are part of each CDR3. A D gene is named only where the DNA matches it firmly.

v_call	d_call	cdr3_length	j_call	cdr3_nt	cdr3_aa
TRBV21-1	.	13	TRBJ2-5	TGTGCCACAGACAGGACTCCAGGGGAGACCCAGTACTTC	CATDRTPGETQYF
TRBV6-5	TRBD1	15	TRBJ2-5	TGTGCCAGCACTTACGGGACAGGGGGTGTGGAGACCCAGTACTTC	CASTYGTGGVETQYF
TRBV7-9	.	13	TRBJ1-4	TGTGCCAGCAGCCCCTTTCCTAATGAAAAACTGTTTTTT	CASSPFPNEKLFF
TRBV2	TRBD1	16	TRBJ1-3	TGTGCCAGCAGTCCCTTTCAGGGGGCTGGTGGAAACACCATATATTTT	CASSPFQGAGGNTIYF
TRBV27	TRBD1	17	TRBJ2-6	TGTGCCAGCAGCCTCCGGGACAGGGAGACTGGGGCCAACGTCCTGACTTTC	CASSLRDRETGANVLTF
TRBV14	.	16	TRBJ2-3	TGTGCCAGCAGCCAAGTCACGGGTGGCGCCGGAGATACGCAGTATTTT	CASSQVTGGAGDTQYF
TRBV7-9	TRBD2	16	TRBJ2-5	TGTGCCAGCAGCTCATGGACTAGCGGGAGGGGAGAGACCCAGTACTTC	CASSSWTSGRGETQYF
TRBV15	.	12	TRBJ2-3	TGTGCCACCAGCAGAGAGAAAACTCCGCAGTATTTT	CATSREKTPQYF
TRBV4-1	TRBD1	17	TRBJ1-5	TGCGCCAGCAGCCAAGGAACAGGGGCTCAGAGCAATCAGCCCCAGCATTTT	CASSQGTGAQSNQPQHF
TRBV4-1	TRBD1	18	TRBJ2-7	TGCGCCAGCAGCCCTGCCGAGGTTATGAGGACAGGGTACTACGAGCAGTACTTC	CASSPAEVMRTGYYEQYF
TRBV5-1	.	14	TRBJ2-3	TGCGCCAGCAGCTTGGGGCAGAGCACAGATACGCAGTATTTT	CASSLGQSTDTQYF